This paragraph covers one T cell receptor beta chain sequence. The data were obtained in a study of blood T cell repertoires in COVID-19. The data were produced by immunoSEQ multiplex PCR, yet TCRdb's version contains in-frame clones alone and is incomplete. The data contain 200,000 to 250,000 clones, 75% to 90% of them singletons. Sequencing was done on a sample of peripheral blood. The clonotype originates from a young man with COVID-19, enrolled during active disease.

CDR3 sequence (DNA): TGTGCCACCAGTGTGGGTAGCAGTATGCAGTATTTT. This codes for CATSVGSSMQYF. The chain links TRBV24-1 to TRBJ2-3; D not resolved. CDR1 KGHDR and CDR2 SFDVKD come from the germline V gene. Trimming left V 5 bases short and J 11 bases short, with 13 bases between. The CDR3 extends over 12 amino acids.